The clone carrying this TCR beta chain was seen a handful of times. Its target is not known. The sample comes from a study of blood T cells in healthy people across ages. A second roughly 6 to 12 cycle PCR used barcoded and J-beta primers. TCRdb used MiXCR to reprocess the 5' RACE reads, holding one entry per CDR3 protein. The sample lists some 800,000 distinct CDR3 sequences; under 55% were seen once. Broader study findings: Investigators treated diversity estimates from one million T cells as underestimates. Naive CD4+ cells and diversity were both higher in long-lived donors than in aged donors.

Germline CDR1 reads LGHNA; CDR2 reads YSLEER. Trimming took 1 base from V and 7 from J; bases not matched to a gene: 3. The CDR3 sequence is 15 residues long. The donors, aged 6 to 90, were healthy Caucasians from Russia. Total RNA extraction produced at least 5.5 micrograms (per sample) for the study. The sequencing input was blood. This chain links TRBV4-3 with TRBJ2-1; 11 bases are shared with TRBD1. The TCR comes from a man aged 55 to 69 in good health. The CDR3 sequence: CASSQGGTGGNEQFF. The CDR3 DNA follows: TGCGCCAGCAGCCAAGGAGGGACAGGGGGTAATGAGCAGTTCTTC.